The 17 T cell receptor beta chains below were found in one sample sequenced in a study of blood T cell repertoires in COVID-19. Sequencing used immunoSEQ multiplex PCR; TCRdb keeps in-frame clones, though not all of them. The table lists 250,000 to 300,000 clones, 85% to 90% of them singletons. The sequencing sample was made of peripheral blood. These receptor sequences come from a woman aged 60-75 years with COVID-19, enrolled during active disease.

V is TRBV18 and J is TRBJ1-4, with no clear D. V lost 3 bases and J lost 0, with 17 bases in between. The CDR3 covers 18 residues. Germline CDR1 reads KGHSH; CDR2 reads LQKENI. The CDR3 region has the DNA TGTGCCAGCTCACCCTTTGATAGGAGAAAGGCAACTAATGAAAAACTGTTTTTT. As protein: CASSPFDRRKATNEKLFF.

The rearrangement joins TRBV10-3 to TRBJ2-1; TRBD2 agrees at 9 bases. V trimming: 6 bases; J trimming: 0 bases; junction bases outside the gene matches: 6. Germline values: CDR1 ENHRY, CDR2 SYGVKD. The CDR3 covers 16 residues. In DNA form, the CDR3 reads TGTGCCATCAGCGCTAGCGGGGTCCGCTCCTACAATGAGCAGTTCTTC. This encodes CAISASGVRSYNEQFF.

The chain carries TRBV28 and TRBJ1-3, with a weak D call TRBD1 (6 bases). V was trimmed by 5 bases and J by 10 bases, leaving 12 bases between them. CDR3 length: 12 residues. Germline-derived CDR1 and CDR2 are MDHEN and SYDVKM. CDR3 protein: CASSLTGLTIYF. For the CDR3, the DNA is TGTGCCAGCAGTCTAACAGGGTTAACCATATATTTT.

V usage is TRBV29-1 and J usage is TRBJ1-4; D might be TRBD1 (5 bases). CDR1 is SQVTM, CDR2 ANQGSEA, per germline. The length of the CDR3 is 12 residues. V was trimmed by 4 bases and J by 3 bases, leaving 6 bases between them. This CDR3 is CSVAGSNEKLFF. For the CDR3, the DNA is TGCAGCGTTGCAGGGTCTAATGAAAAACTGTTTTTT.

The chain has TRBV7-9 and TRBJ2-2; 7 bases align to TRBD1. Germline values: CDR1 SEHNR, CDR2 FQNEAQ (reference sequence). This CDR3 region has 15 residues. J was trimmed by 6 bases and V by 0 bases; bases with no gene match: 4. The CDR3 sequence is CASSLATQGAGELFF. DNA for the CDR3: TGTGCCAGCAGCTTAGCCACGCAGGGGGCCGGGGAGCTGTTTTTT. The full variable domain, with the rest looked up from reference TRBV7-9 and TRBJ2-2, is DTGVSQNPRHKITKRGQNVTFRCDPISEHNRLYWYRQTLGQGPEFLTYFQNEAQLEKSRLLSDRFSAERPKGSFSTLEIQRTEQGDSAMYLCASSLATQGAGELFFGEGSRLTVL.

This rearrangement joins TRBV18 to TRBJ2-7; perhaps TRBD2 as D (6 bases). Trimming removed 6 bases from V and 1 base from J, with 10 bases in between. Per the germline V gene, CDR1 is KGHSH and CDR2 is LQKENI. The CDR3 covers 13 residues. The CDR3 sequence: CASSASASYEQYF. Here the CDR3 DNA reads TGTGCCAGCTCGGCTAGCGCTTCCTACGAGCAGTACTTC.

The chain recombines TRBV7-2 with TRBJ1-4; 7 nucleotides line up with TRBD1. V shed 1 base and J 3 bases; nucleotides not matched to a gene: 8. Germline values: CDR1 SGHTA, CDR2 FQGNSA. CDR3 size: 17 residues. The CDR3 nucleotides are TGTGCCAGCAGCTTAGGGGGCTACAGGGGATCTAATGAAAAACTGTTTTTT. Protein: CASSLGGYRGSNEKLFF.

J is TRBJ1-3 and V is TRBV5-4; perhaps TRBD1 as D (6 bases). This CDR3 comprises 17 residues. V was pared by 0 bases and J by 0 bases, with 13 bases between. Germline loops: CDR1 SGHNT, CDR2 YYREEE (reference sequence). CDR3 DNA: TGTGCCAGCAGCTTGGGCCCCGGGACAATCTCTGGAAACACCATATATTTT. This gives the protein CASSLGPGTISGNTIYF.

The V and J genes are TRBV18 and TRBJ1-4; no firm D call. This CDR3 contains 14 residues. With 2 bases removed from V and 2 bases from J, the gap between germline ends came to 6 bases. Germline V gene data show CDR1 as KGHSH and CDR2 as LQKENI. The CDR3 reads CASSPSSTNEKLFF. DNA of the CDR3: TGTGCCAGCTCACCAAGTAGCACTAATGAAAAACTGTTTTTT. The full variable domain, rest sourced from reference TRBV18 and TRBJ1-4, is NAGVMQNPRHLVRRRGQEARLRCSPMKGHSHVYWYRQLPEEGLKFMVYLQKENIIDESGMPKERFSAEFPKEGPSILRIQQVVRGDSAAYFCASSPSSTNEKLFFGSGTQLSVL.

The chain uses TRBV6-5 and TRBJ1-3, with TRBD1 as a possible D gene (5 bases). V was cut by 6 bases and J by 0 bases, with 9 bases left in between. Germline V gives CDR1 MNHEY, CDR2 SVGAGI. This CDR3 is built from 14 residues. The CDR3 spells CASSATDSGNTIYF. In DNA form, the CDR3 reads TGTGCCAGCAGCGCGACAGACTCTGGAAACACCATATATTTT.

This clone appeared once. This CDR3 is CASSQRTVSREQFF. DNA of the CDR3: TGTGCCAGCAGCCAACGGACAGTTTCACGCGAGCAGTTCTTC. The rearrangement links TRBV4-2 to TRBJ2-1, with D perhaps TRBD1 (6 bases). This CDR3 region has 14 residues. Germline loops: CDR1 LGHNA, CDR2 YNFKEQ. Trimming cost V 2 bases and J 10 bases, with 15 bases left between them.

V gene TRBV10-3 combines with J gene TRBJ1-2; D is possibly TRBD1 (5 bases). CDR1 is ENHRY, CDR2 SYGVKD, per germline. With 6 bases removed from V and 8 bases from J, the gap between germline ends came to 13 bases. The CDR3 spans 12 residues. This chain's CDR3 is CAISRGGWGYTF. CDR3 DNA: TGTGCCATCAGCCGGGGGGGTTGGGGCTACACCTTC.

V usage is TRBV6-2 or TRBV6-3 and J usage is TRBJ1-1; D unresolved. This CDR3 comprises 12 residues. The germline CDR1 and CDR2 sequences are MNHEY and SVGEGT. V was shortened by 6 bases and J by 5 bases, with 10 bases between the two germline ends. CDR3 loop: CASSTLGTEAFF. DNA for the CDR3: TGTGCCAGCAGCACACTCGGGACTGAAGCTTTCTTT.

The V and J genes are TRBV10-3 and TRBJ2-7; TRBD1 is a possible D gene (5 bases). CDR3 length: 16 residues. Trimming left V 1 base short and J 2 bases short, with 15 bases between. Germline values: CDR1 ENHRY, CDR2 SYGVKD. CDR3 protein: CAISEYMGPRAYEQYF. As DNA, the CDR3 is TGTGCCATCAGTGAGTACATGGGGCCCAGGGCCTACGAGCAGTACTTC.

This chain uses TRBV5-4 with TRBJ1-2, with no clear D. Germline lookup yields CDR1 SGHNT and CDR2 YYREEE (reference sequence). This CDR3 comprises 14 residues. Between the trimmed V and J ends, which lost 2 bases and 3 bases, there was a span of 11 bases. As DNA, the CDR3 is TGTGCCAGCAGCTTAGACTTAGAGGACTATGGCTACACCTTC. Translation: CASSLDLEDYGYTF.

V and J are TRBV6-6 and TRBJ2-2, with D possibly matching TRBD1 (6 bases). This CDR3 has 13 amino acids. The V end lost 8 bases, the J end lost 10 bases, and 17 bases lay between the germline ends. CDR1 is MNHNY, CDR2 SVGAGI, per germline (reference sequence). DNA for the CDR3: TGTGCCAGCTGCCCAGGGGACCGCCCGGAGCTGTTTTTT. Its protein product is CASCPGDRPELFF.

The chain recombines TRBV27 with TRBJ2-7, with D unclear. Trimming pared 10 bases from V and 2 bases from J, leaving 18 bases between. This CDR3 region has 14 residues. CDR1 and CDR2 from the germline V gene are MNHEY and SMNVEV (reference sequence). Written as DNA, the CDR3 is TGTGCCACCTCCCTCGACTCGACCGCCTACGAGCAGTACTTC. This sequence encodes CATSLDSTAYEQYF.